The rows below give T cell receptor beta chains drawn from one sample of a study of lymphopenia after photon versus proton radiotherapy. Clones were sequenced by immunoSEQ multiplex PCR, and TCRdb holds only the in-frame ones, with some missing. The sample records under 80,000 clones, around 88% being singletons. The specimen comprised peripheral blood, sampled from a patient treated with photon-based radiotherapy. The receptors derive from a man aged 35-49 years with gastric cancer. CDR3s include the opening cysteine and the closing phenylalanine or tryptophan. The order of the fields is CDR3 protein, CDR3 DNA, clone size, D gene, J gene, V gene. The D gene is left open where the match is weak. Where a row states a size, it is once, few, many or the class of an expanded clone; other rows omit it.

CDR3: CASSLLVDSPLHF
DNA: TGTGCCAGCAGTTTATTGGTGGATTCACCCCTCCACTTT
size: -
D: -
J: TRBJ1-6
V: TRBV27

CDR3: CASSPGRQNEKLFF
DNA: TGTGCCAGCTCACCGGGACGGCAGAATGAAAAACTGTTTTTT
size: -
D: -
J: TRBJ1-4
V: TRBV18

CDR3: CASSLRGRGQETQYF
DNA: TGTGCCAGCAGCTTACGCGGCAGGGGGCAAGAGACCCAGTACTTC
size: -
D: TRBD1
J: TRBJ2-5
V: TRBV7-2

CDR3: CASSLRGASDTQYF
DNA: TGTGCCAGCAGCTTGCGGGGGGCATCAGATACGCAGTATTTT
size: -
D: -
J: TRBJ2-3
V: TRBV5-4

CDR3: CASSSRRNEPYNSPLHF
DNA: TGTGCCAGCAGCAGCCGGAGGAATGAACCCTATAATTCACCCCTCCACTTT
size: -
D: -
J: TRBJ1-6
V: TRBV21-1

CDR3: CASSQVMPGQGANTIYF
DNA: TGTGCCAGCAGCCAAGTGATGCCGGGACAGGGGGCAAACACCATATATTTT
size: -
D: TRBD1
J: TRBJ1-3
V: TRBV4-2

CDR3: CASSPPTGRGGTDTQYF
DNA: TGTGCCAGCAGTCCACCCACAGGGCGGGGGGGGACAGATACGCAGTATTTT
size: -
D: TRBD2
J: TRBJ2-3
V: TRBV27

CDR3: CAWSVKGAVLGAFF
DNA: TGTGCCTGGAGTGTTAAGGGGGCGGTTTTGGGAGCTTTCTTT
size: few
D: TRBD1
J: TRBJ1-1
V: TRBV30

CDR3: CASTSYLDRVNTGELFF
DNA: TGTGCCAGCACCTCCTACTTGGACAGGGTGAACACCGGGGAGCTGTTTTTT
size: few
D: TRBD1
J: TRBJ2-2
V: TRBV7-6

CDR3: CASSAQGGTDTQYF
DNA: TGTGCCAGCAGCGCGCAGGGAGGCACAGATACGCAGTATTTT
size: -
D: -
J: TRBJ2-3
V: TRBV2

CDR3: CASSDSGRGAYNEQFF
DNA: TGTGCCAGCAGCGACTCTGGGCGGGGGGCCTACAATGAGCAGTTCTTC
size: -
D: TRBD2
J: TRBJ2-1
V: TRBV7-2

CDR3: CASSQEWEASASSYNSPLHF
DNA: TGCGCCAGCAGCCAAGAATGGGAGGCGTCAGCCAGCTCCTATAATTCACCCCTCCACTTT
size: -
D: -
J: TRBJ1-6
V: TRBV4-3

CDR3: CASSERWGANYNEQFF
DNA: TGTGCCAGCAGTGAACGATGGGGGGCCAACTACAATGAGCAGTTCTTC
size: -
D: -
J: TRBJ2-1
V: TRBV2

CDR3: CASKGQALSPQHF
DNA: TGTGCCAGCAAGGGACAGGCCCTATCGCCCCAGCATTTT
size: -
D: TRBD1
J: TRBJ1-5
V: TRBV6-1

CDR3: CASSFQTGEYQPQHF
DNA: TGTGCCAGCAGCTTCCAGACAGGGGAATATCAGCCCCAGCATTTT
size: -
D: TRBD1
J: TRBJ1-5
V: TRBV11-2

CDR3: CASMSGPTGRETQYF
DNA: TGTGCCAGCATGTCGGGCCCCACGGGGAGAGAGACCCAGTACTTC
size: -
D: -
J: TRBJ2-5
V: TRBV21-1

CDR3: CASSLRALSGNTIYF
DNA: TGTGCCAGCAGCTTGCGGGCCCTCTCTGGAAACACCATATATTTT
size: -
D: -
J: TRBJ1-3
V: TRBV5-6

CDR3: CASSVGHYYNEQFF
DNA: TGTGCCAGCAGCGTGGGACACTACTACAATGAGCAGTTCTTC
size: -
D: -
J: TRBJ2-1
V: TRBV9

CDR3: CAISTGGTNYGYTF
DNA: TGTGCCATCAGTACCGGGGGCACTAACTATGGCTACACCTTC
size: -
D: -
J: TRBJ1-2
V: TRBV10-3

CDR3: CAWSSGDEQYF
DNA: TGTGCCTGGAGTTCAGGGGACGAGCAGTACTTC
size: -
D: -
J: TRBJ2-7
V: TRBV30

CDR3: CASSLPGAKNIQYF
DNA: TGTGCCAGCAGCTTGCCTGGGGCCAAAAACATTCAGTACTTC
size: -
D: -
J: TRBJ2-4
V: TRBV5-4

CDR3: CASSLGQGTNTEAFF
DNA: TGTGCCAGCAGCTTAGGGCAGGGAACGAACACTGAAGCTTTCTTT
size: -
D: -
J: TRBJ1-1
V: TRBV7-2

CDR3: CAWSVRRADGYTF
DNA: TGTGCCTGGAGTGTACGCAGGGCAGATGGCTACACCTTC
size: -
D: -
J: TRBJ1-2
V: TRBV30

CDR3: CAWKGYGYTF
DNA: TGTGCCTGGAAAGGGTATGGCTACACCTTC
size: -
D: -
J: TRBJ1-2
V: TRBV30

CDR3: CASSMNRGTEAFF
DNA: TGCGCCAGCAGTATGAATAGGGGCACTGAAGCTTTCTTT
size: once
D: -
J: TRBJ1-1
V: TRBV5-1

CDR3: CASGYLGTEAFF
DNA: TGTGCCAGCGGGTACCTGGGGACTGAAGCTTTCTTT
size: -
D: -
J: TRBJ1-1
V: TRBV6-5

CDR3: CASSGTSGDNEQFF
DNA: TGTGCCAGCAGCGGGACTAGCGGGGACAATGAGCAGTTCTTC
size: -
D: TRBD2
J: TRBJ2-1
V: TRBV25-1

CDR3: CASSLGGTGSGTEAFF
DNA: TGTGCCAGCAGCTTAGGGGGGACAGGTTCGGGTACTGAAGCTTTCTTT
size: few
D: TRBD1
J: TRBJ1-1
V: TRBV7-9

CDR3: CAISESSPGRNSPLHF
DNA: TGTGCCATCAGTGAGTCTTCACCGGGACGAAATTCACCCCTCCACTTT
size: -
D: -
J: TRBJ1-6
V: TRBV10-3

CDR3: CASSLVMGRTEAFF
DNA: TGTGCCAGCAGCTTAGTTATGGGGCGAACTGAAGCTTTCTTT
size: -
D: -
J: TRBJ1-1
V: TRBV7-9

CDR3: CASSRGGTGENEQYF
DNA: TGTGCCAGCAGCCGGGGGGGGACAGGGGAAAACGAGCAGTACTTC
size: -
D: TRBD1
J: TRBJ2-7
V: TRBV4-2

CDR3: CASSLLGKEGHQPQHF
DNA: TGTGCCAGCAGTTTATTGGGGAAGGAGGGGCATCAGCCCCAGCATTTT
size: -
D: -
J: TRBJ1-5
V: TRBV27

CDR3: CASSLQAGNTIYF
DNA: TGTGCCAGCAGCCTACAGGCTGGAAACACCATATATTTT
size: -
D: -
J: TRBJ1-3
V: TRBV6-5

CDR3: CASSVSGGGGQPQHF
DNA: TGTGCCAGCAGCGTATCAGGGGGCGGGGGTCAGCCCCAGCATTTT
size: -
D: TRBD1
J: TRBJ1-5
V: TRBV9

CDR3: CASRNGGDTGELFF
DNA: TGTGCCAGCAGGAATGGGGGGGACACCGGGGAGCTGTTTTTT
size: -
D: TRBD2
J: TRBJ2-2
V: TRBV7-9

CDR3: CASSLGGAGGNIQYF
DNA: TGTGCCAGCAGCTTGGGCGGGGCGGGGGGAAACATTCAGTACTTC
size: -
D: TRBD2
J: TRBJ2-4
V: TRBV5-6

CDR3: CAIRTTGESTDTQYF
DNA: TGTGCCATCAGAACGACAGGAGAAAGCACAGATACGCAGTATTTT
size: -
D: -
J: TRBJ2-3
V: TRBV10-3

CDR3: CAWGTGGNTGELFF
DNA: TGTGCCTGGGGGACAGGGGGGAACACCGGGGAGCTGTTTTTT
size: -
D: TRBD1
J: TRBJ2-2
V: TRBV30

CDR3: CASRNRGLNYGYTF
DNA: TGTGCCAGCAGGAACAGGGGGCTGAACTATGGCTACACCTTC
size: -
D: TRBD1
J: TRBJ1-2
V: TRBV6-1

CDR3: CASSPEGNQPQHF
DNA: TGTGCCAGCTCACCGGAGGGGAATCAGCCCCAGCATTTT
size: -
D: -
J: TRBJ1-5
V: TRBV18

CDR3: CASKGANTGELFF
DNA: TGTGCCAGCAAGGGAGCGAACACCGGGGAGCTGTTTTTT
size: -
D: -
J: TRBJ2-2
V: TRBV27

CDR3: CASSPDRGYGYTF
DNA: TGTGCCAGCAGCCCTGACCGGGGGTATGGCTACACCTTC
size: -
D: -
J: TRBJ1-2
V: TRBV5-4

CDR3: CASSLSAGTGGSIYEQYF
DNA: TGTGCCAGCAGCTTATCGGCAGGGACAGGGGGTTCCATCTACGAGCAGTACTTC
size: -
D: TRBD1
J: TRBJ2-7
V: TRBV7-8

CDR3: CASSAGGTYNSPLHF
DNA: TGTGCCAGCAGTGCTGGGGGAACCTATAATTCACCCCTCCACTTT
size: -
D: -
J: TRBJ1-6
V: TRBV2

CDR3: CASSLDSTEAFF
DNA: TGTGCCAGCAGCTTAGACAGCACTGAAGCTTTCTTT
size: -
D: -
J: TRBJ1-1
V: TRBV7-2

CDR3: CASSEWEAGAQHF
DNA: TGTGCCAGCAGCGAGTGGGAGGCGGGGGCCCAGCATTTT
size: -
D: -
J: TRBJ1-5
V: TRBV9

CDR3: CASSPAGQGINQPQHF
DNA: TGTGCCAGTAGTCCCGCGGGACAGGGGATCAATCAGCCCCAGCATTTT
size: few
D: TRBD1
J: TRBJ1-5
V: TRBV19

CDR3: CASSRDSPINQPQHF
DNA: TGTGCCAGCAGTCGGGACAGCCCCATCAATCAGCCCCAGCATTTT
size: once
D: TRBD1
J: TRBJ1-5
V: TRBV6-5

CDR3: CASGLLVNGELFF
DNA: TGTGCTAGTGGTTTGCTGGTTAACGGGGAGCTGTTTTTT
size: -
D: -
J: TRBJ2-2
V: TRBV12-5

CDR3: CASSLGDRSASSGYTF
DNA: TGCGCCAGCAGCTTGGGGGACAGGTCAGCTTCTAGCGGCTACACCTTC
size: -
D: TRBD1
J: TRBJ1-2
V: TRBV5-1

CDR3: CAWSLDRGGEAFF
DNA: TGTGCCTGGAGTTTGGACAGGGGCGGTGAAGCTTTCTTT
size: -
D: TRBD1
J: TRBJ1-1
V: TRBV30

CDR3: CASSLTVAGELFF
DNA: TGTGCCAGCAGCCTTACAGTAGCCGGGGAGCTGTTTTTT
size: -
D: -
J: TRBJ2-2
V: TRBV7-3